These T cell receptor beta chains were read from a single sample in a study of shared clonotypes between healthy human individuals. Method: immunoSEQ multiplex PCR; TCRdb's copy keeps in-frame clones and lacks some. The sample lists 2 million or so clones, about 95% occurring once. Sequencing used naive CD4+ T cells sorted from blood. These TCRs come from a man aged 18 to 35 in good health. CDR3s include the opening cysteine and the closing phenylalanine or tryptophan. Fields, in order: V gene, D gene, clone size, J gene, CDR3 DNA, CDR3 protein. The D gene is left open where the match is weak. Some rows mark clone size as missing; the rest say once, few, many or name a class of expanded clone.

>TRBV5-1|.|once|TRBJ2-2
TGCGCCAGCAGCTCGGCACTATGGGGCGGGGAGCTGTTTTTT
CASSSALWGGELFF
>TRBV2|.|.|TRBJ1-4
TGTGCCAGCAGTGAAGAGGTCGCCGAAAAACTGTTTTTT
CASSEEVAEKLFF
>TRBV11-1|.|.|TRBJ1-2
TGTGCCAGCAGCATACAGGGAAGTGGCTACACCTTC
CASSIQGSGYTF
>TRBV6-1|.|once|TRBJ2-7
TGTGCCAGCGGACAACAGGGAACCTACGAGCAGTACTTC
CASGQQGTYEQYF
>TRBV27|TRBD1|.|TRBJ2-7
TGTGCCAGCAGTTTAATGGGGACAGGGGTGGACGAGCAGTACTTC
CASSLMGTGVDEQYF
>TRBV2|.|.|TRBJ2-3
TGTGCCAGCAACCGGGACTGGAGAACAGATACGCAGTATTTT
CASNRDWRTDTQYF
>TRBV28|TRBD2|.|TRBJ2-7
TGTGCCAGCAGTTTCGGGCGGGGGATTACCTACGAGCAGTACTTC
CASSFGRGITYEQYF
>TRBV30|TRBD2|.|TRBJ2-3
TGTGCCTGGAGTACGGGGGGGCGAGGAGATACGCAGTATTTT
CAWSTGGRGDTQYF
>TRBV6-1|TRBD2|.|TRBJ2-1
TGTGCCAGCAGTGAACGGACTAGCGGGAATGAGCAGTTCTTC
CASSERTSGNEQFF
>TRBV7-7|TRBD2|.|TRBJ2-1
TGTGCTAGCAGCTATGGACTAGCGGGAAATGAGCAGTTCTTC
CASSYGLAGNEQFF
>TRBV5-4|TRBD1|.|TRBJ1-2
TGTGCCAGCAGCATCCTTACCGGGACAGGGGGCGCGGACTATGGCTACACCTTC
CASSILTGTGGADYGYTF
>TRBV29-1|TRBD2|.|TRBJ2-7
TGCAGCGTACTAGCGGCCGACTACGAGCAGTACTTC
CSVLAADYEQYF
>TRBV6-5|TRBD2|.|TRBJ2-1
TGTGCCAGCAGTTATAGCGGGGGTTACAATGAGCAGTTCTTC
CASSYSGGYNEQFF
>TRBV18|TRBD1|.|TRBJ2-7
TGTGCCAGCTCACCTTGGGGTACAGGGGGGAACGAGCAGTACTTC
CASSPWGTGGNEQYF
>TRBV5-1|TRBD2|.|TRBJ2-3
TGCGCCAGCAGCTTAGGAGGGAGCGGGGCAGATACGCAGTATTTT
CASSLGGSGADTQYF
>TRBV7-6|TRBD1|few|TRBJ2-1
TGTGCCAGCAGCGAAAGGACAGGGTCGAATGAGCAGTTCTTC
CASSERTGSNEQFF
>TRBV5-1|.|.|TRBJ2-5
TGCGCCAGCAGCCGCCAACTAGAGACCCAGTACTTC
CASSRQLETQYF
>TRBV18|.|once|TRBJ1-1
TGTGCCAGCTCTCCAGGGATGAACACTGAAGCTTTCTTT
CASSPGMNTEAFF
>TRBV18|TRBD2|.|TRBJ2-5
TGTGCCAGCTCACCACCCGCTAGCGGGAGAGGCGAGACCCAGTACTTC
CASSPPASGRGETQYF
>TRBV28|.|.|TRBJ2-1
TGTGCCAGCGTCGTGGGGGGTCCCGACAATGAGCAGTTCTTC
CASVVGGPDNEQFF
>TRBV28|.|.|TRBJ1-5
TGTGCCAGCAGTTTAGGGGGAAATGGGCAGCCCCAGCATTTT
CASSLGGNGQPQHF
>TRBV19|.|.|TRBJ2-6
TGTGCCAGTAGTATTAGGCCCCTTGGCCCCGGGGCCAACGTCCTGACTTTC
CASSIRPLGPGANVLTF
>TRBV9|TRBD2|.|TRBJ2-3
TGTGCCAGCAGCACCCTAGCGGGAGTTTCAGATACGCAGTATTTT
CASSTLAGVSDTQYF
>TRBV28|.|.|TRBJ2-6
TGTGCCAGCCAGGGGCGACCGGGACGGCAATCTGGGGCCAACGTCCTGACTTTC
CASQGRPGRQSGANVLTF
>TRBV6-5|.|.|TRBJ2-3
TGTGCCACCCGATGGAGGGGCACAGATACGCAGTATTTT
CATRWRGTDTQYF
>TRBV5-1|.|once|TRBJ2-1
TGCGCCAGCAGCAGTGGACAGAACAATGAGCAGTTCTTC
CASSSGQNNEQFF
>TRBV27|.|.|TRBJ1-3
TGTGCCAGCAGTTTACGCAGCGGGGTACGTGGAAACACCATATATTTT
CASSLRSGVRGNTIYF
>TRBV5-1|TRBD2|.|TRBJ2-7
TGCGCCAGCAGCTTGGTGGGGACTAGCGCCTACGAGCAGTACTTC
CASSLVGTSAYEQYF
>TRBV7-2|TRBD1|.|TRBJ1-2
TGTGCCAGCAGCACGTGGGACAGGGTGAATGGCTACACCTTC
CASSTWDRVNGYTF
>TRBV5-1|TRBD1|.|TRBJ2-5
TGCGCCAGCAGCGACGGGACAGGGTACCAAGAGACCCAGTACTTC
CASSDGTGYQETQYF
>TRBV19|.|once|TRBJ1-6
TGTGCCAGTAGTATCTCAGAGGGAGCTAATAATTCACCCCTCCACTTT
CASSISEGANNSPLHF
>TRBV28|TRBD2|once|TRBJ2-5
TGTGCCAGCAGTTTTCGTAGCGGGGGGTTTAGGGAGACCCAGTACTTC
CASSFRSGGFRETQYF
>TRBV14|TRBD2|.|TRBJ2-5
TGTGCCAGTCGTAGCGGGGGGAAAGAGACCCAGTACTTC
CASRSGGKETQYF
>TRBV28|.|.|TRBJ1-5
TGTGCCAGCAGCCCCCCGGGAAAGAATCAGCCCCAGCATTTT
CASSPPGKNQPQHF
>TRBV7-2|.|.|TRBJ1-3
TGTGCCAGCAGCCTCAGTGGAAACTCTGGAAACACCATATATTTT
CASSLSGNSGNTIYF
>TRBV29-1|.|.|TRBJ2-7
TGCAGCGTTACGCAGCGCGAGACCCGTTACGAGCAGTACTTC
CSVTQRETRYEQYF
>TRBV6-6|TRBD2|.|TRBJ2-3
TGTGCCAGCACCGGGACTAGCGGGGGTGATACGCAGTATTTT
CASTGTSGGDTQYF
>TRBV5-3|TRBD2|.|TRBJ2-5
TGTGCCAGAAGCCGATCGGCTAGCGGGAGTAAGACCCAGTACTTC
CARSRSASGSKTQYF
>TRBV27|TRBD2|.|TRBJ2-1
TGTGCCAGCAGTCCCCGGACTAGCGGCGATGAGCAGTTCTTC
CASSPRTSGDEQFF
>TRBV14|TRBD1|.|TRBJ1-1
TGTGCCAGCAGCTTCCCGGGACAACTTAGGGGGCAAGCTTTCTTT
CASSFPGQLRGQAFF
>TRBV7-9|.|.|TRBJ2-7
TGTGCCAGCAGCTTAGTGGTTGGCGAAGAGCAGTACTTC
CASSLVVGEEQYF
>TRBV19|.|.|TRBJ1-1
TGTGCCAGTAGTAGACCCAAAAGCACTGAAGCTTTCTTT
CASSRPKSTEAFF
>TRBV7-9|TRBD2|.|TRBJ2-7
TGTGCCAGCCCCCCCAGCGGGAGTCGCTCCTACGAGCAGTACTTC
CASPPSGSRSYEQYF
>TRBV4-1|TRBD1|.|TRBJ2-3
TGCGCCAGCAGCCAAGGCGGGACAGGCCCTTCCCGCACAGATACGCAGTATTTT
CASSQGGTGPSRTDTQYF
>TRBV25-1|.|.|TRBJ1-2
TGTGCCAGCAGTCTATTGGGCACCTTGGGGGGCTACACCTTC
CASSLLGTLGGYTF
>TRBV5-3|TRBD1|.|TRBJ1-1
TGTGCCAGAAGCGGAGGGGACAGGGGGCCGGCTGAAGCTTTCTTT
CARSGGDRGPAEAFF
>TRBV30|TRBD1|.|TRBJ2-7
TGTGCCTGGAGTGTTAGTATAGGGACAGCTGGGGGGCAGTACTTC
CAWSVSIGTAGGQYF
>TRBV7-9|.|.|TRBJ1-4
TGTGCCAGCAGCTTAAGTACGGGGGGACATACAACTAATGAAAAACTGTTTTTT
CASSLSTGGHTTNEKLFF
>TRBV29-1|.|.|TRBJ2-1
TGCAGCGTTGAAATGGGGGTGGGAATGACAGAGCAGTTCTTC
CSVEMGVGMTEQFF
>TRBV10-3|.|.|TRBJ1-1
TGTGCCATACGACGCCAAGTAGGCACTGAAGCTTTCTTT
CAIRRQVGTEAFF
>TRBV6-6|.|.|TRBJ2-3
TGTGCCAGCAGTTACGGTACAGGAGGGCATAGAGATACGCAGTATTTT
CASSYGTGGHRDTQYF
>TRBV7-2|TRBD1|.|TRBJ2-2
TGTGCCAGCAGCCAGGGACAGGGTATCGGGGAGCTGTTTTTT
CASSQGQGIGELFF
>TRBV4-3|TRBD1|.|TRBJ1-1
TGCGCCAACGATGCTCACCCAATCGGGACAGGGGGCTTGGTAGCTTTCTTT
CANDAHPIGTGGLVAFF
>TRBV7-3|TRBD1|.|TRBJ2-7
TGTGCCAGCAGCAGAACAGGGGGGTCCTCCTACGAGCAGTACTTC
CASSRTGGSSYEQYF
>TRBV6-5|TRBD2|.|TRBJ2-7
TGTGCCAGCAGTAGCACTAGCGGGACACAGGAGCAGTACTTC
CASSSTSGTQEQYF
>TRBV5-4|TRBD2|.|TRBJ2-1
TGTGCCAGCAGCCCGGGGGGGTATAGCGTCAATGAGCAGTTCTTC
CASSPGGYSVNEQFF
>TRBV6-1|.|.|TRBJ1-1
TGTGCCAGCAGCCCGGGACCGACGAACACTGAAGCTTTCTTT
CASSPGPTNTEAFF
>TRBV9|.|.|TRBJ2-2
TGTGCCAGCAGCCCCCGGACCGAGGGGGAGCTGTTTTTT
CASSPRTEGELFF
>TRBV28|.|once|TRBJ2-2
TGTGCCAGCAGTTACCTTCGGGGGACTCCCGGGGAGCTGTTTTTT
CASSYLRGTPGELFF
>TRBV29-1|.|.|TRBJ2-7
TGCAGCGCCCTTACAGGAGTTACAACCTACGAGCAGTACTTC
CSALTGVTTYEQYF